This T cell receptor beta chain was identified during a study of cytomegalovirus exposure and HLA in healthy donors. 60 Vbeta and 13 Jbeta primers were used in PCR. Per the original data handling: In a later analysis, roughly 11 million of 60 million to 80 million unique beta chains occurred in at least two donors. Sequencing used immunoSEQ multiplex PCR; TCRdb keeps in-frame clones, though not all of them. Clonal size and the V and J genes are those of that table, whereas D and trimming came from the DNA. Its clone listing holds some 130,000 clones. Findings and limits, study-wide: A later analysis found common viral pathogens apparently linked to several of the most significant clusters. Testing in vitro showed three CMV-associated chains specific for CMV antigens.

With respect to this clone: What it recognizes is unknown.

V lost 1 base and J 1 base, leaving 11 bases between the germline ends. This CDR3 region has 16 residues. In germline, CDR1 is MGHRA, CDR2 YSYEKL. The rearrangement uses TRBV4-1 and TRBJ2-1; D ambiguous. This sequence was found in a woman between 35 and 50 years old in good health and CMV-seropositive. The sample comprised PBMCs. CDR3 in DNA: TGCGCCAGCAGCCAAGGAAACCGGGTTTCCTACAATGAGCAGTTCTTC. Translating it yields CASSQGNRVSYNEQFF.